This T cell receptor (beta chain) was identified during a study of shared clonotypes between healthy human individuals. Overall study findings and caveats: Only blood was sampled; tissue repertoires likely differ.

Sorted-subset replicate PCRs used 200 ng DNA, some 30,000 T cell genomes. Profiling relied on immunoSEQ multiplex PCR, and the TCRdb table lists in-frame clones only, not all of them. The sample lists roughly 2.6 million clones, 85% to 95% occurring once. The CDR3 is made up of 11 amino acids. Deletions cut 8 bases from V and 6 bases from J, with 10 bases between. Germline values: CDR1 MNHNS, CDR2 SASEGT. Concerning this clone itself: What it recognizes is unknown.

The chain links TRBV6-1 to TRBJ1-1; no clear D gene. Sequenced sample: naive CD4+ T cells sorted from blood. This sample's subset: CD45RA+ positively selected. The origin of this receptor is a man between 18 and 29 years old in good health. The CDR3 DNA reads as TGTGCCAGCTTCTGGGGAGCTGAAGCTTTCTTT. It codes for CASFWGAEAFF.